This record concerns one T cell receptor (beta chain) sequence. Its specificity is not known. This specimen comes from a study of T-cell reconstitution after alpha-beta-depleted transplantation in children. Study findings and constraints: About two months after transplant, alpha-beta T cells reportedly came from several hundred expanded graft clones. When one year had passed after transplant, most T-cell counts and diversity came from newly produced T cells. Surviving recipient cells, namely T cells and thymic progenitors, were the source of high day-60 TCRbeta diversity in some patients.

Using unique molecular identifiers, the investigators prepared the TCRbeta library. MiXCR was run by TCRdb on the PCR reads, yielding one entry per CDR3 protein. The repertoire includes about 580,000 distinct CDR3 sequences, 27% of them detected once, and less than 40% sits in the top ten. The CDR3 runs 14 residues. V lost 5 bases to trimming and J lost 7 bases; unmatched junction nucleotides: 10. This TCR came from a boy under three years old with Wiskott-Aldrich syndrome, due to receive a stem cell transplant. The genes are TRBV12-3 or TRBV12-4 and TRBJ2-5; TRBD1 matches 7 bases. The sequences come from PBMCs, collected before TCRalphabeta/CD19-depleted stem cell transplant. The DNA of the CDR3 is TGTGCCAGCAGTCCGAGGACAGGCTGGGGGACCCAGTACTTC. It encodes CASSPRTGWGTQYF.